The present entry profiles one TCR beta chain with its context. Its antigen is unknown. Base qualities are missing; no much larger clone stands one base away. Collaborating institutions collected whole blood in K2EDTA tubes following their own protocols. For TCRbeta analysis, collaborator samples were shipped as frozen whole blood, as isolated PBMCs, or as DNA extracted from either sample type. These data belong to a study of blood T cell repertoires in COVID-19 (TCRdb year 2020). Context from the whole study: The collaborator samples originated in the United States, Italy and Spain and spanned the acute and convalescent phases of COVID-19. The material from the prospective study consisted of cDNA or gDNA derived from T cells, B-cell-depleted T cells, or PBMCs. Subjects who had been exposed to COVID-19, were actively infected with it, or had recovered from it provided the deeply sampled blood TCRbeta repertoires that made up the dataset. A freely available public database, intended as a resource for researchers studying the immune response to SARS-CoV-2, is where the repertoires were released. The samples were drawn from the first 160 participants of the ongoing ImmuneRACE study and from over a thousand subjects provided by 6 global collaborators. The sample metadata nearly always contained a de-identified subject ID, COVID-19 status, age in years and sex. Where available, HLA class I and class II types were obtained from metadata supplied by the sample provider rather than from assay-based typing. Here is what the overall study found, with its caveats: The quantity of clinical and demographic metadata differed by source and by participant and was supplied without curation.

TCRbeta CDR3 regions were amplified from genomic DNA using the immunoSEQ Assay, a bias-controlled multiplex PCR. Processing in the source paper ran as follows. Nucleated cell counts per sample were estimated from amplification of reference gene primers within the assay. To quantify the absolute abundance of each unique TCRbeta CDR3 rearrangement, sequence reads were collapsed and filtered. Productive Simpson clonality was computed per sample as the square root of Simpson's diversity index over productive rearrangements. TCRdb took over this immuneACCESS table, retaining in-frame rearrangements with V and J assigned. Such tables are incomplete; in checked studies, under half of the missing clones stem from an unresolved V gene, and the remainder is unexplained. V and J calls and clone size follow that table, whereas D and trimming were derived from the DNA. The sample has around 63,000 clones on record, 88% of them singletons. The ten largest clonotypes hold 3.5% of the sample.

This receptor was taken from a man aged 45-65 years with active COVID-19. Sequenced input: peripheral blood.

DNA sequence: TGTGCCAGCAGCCTTAGCGGGGTAAACACAGATACGCAGTATTTT. Its protein reads: CASSLSGVNTDTQYF. The chain is encoded by TRBV27 joined to TRBJ2-3, with TRBD2 matching 8 junction bases. The germline V gene (reference sequence) sets CDR1 to MNHEY and CDR2 to SMNVEV. Trimming accounts for 6 bases at V and 2 bases at J, while the number of junction bases matched to no gene is 7. Counted from cysteine to phenylalanine, this CDR3 has 15 amino acids. Of all the DNA, just the CDR3 is kept, 45 bases in frame from base 1.